This TCR beta chain was profiled in a study of T-cell memory formation after mild COVID-19. TCRdb processed the 5' RACE reads anew with MiXCR; each CDR3 protein has one entry. Of about 320,000 distinct CDR3 sequences in the sample, approximately 14% are singletons; the top ten hold roughly a fifth. The V gene end was trimmed by 2 bases and the J gene end by 0 bases; junction bases not matched to a gene: 2. This CDR3 is built from 15 residues. CDR1 is MGHRA, CDR2 YSYEKL, per germline. This clonotype was counted once. The sequencing sample was made of PBMCs or a T cell subset sorted from them (not recorded which). This chain joins TRBV4-1 and TRBJ2-7; 9 bases agree with TRBD1. This receptor was obtained from a man younger than 35 who had mild COVID-19 (a few samples of this study predate the infection). Cell type and time point are not known. The CDR3 DNA is TGCGCCAGCAGCCAAACAGGGGGCTTCTCCTACGAGCAGTACGTC. Translation: CASSQTGGFSYEQYV.